The 12 T cell receptor beta chains given below trace back to one sample, sequenced in a study of T cell clonotyping in hematopoietic cell transplantation. Sequencing used immunoSEQ multiplex PCR; TCRdb keeps in-frame clones, though not all of them. This repertoire shows 27,000 or so clones, nearly 97% found once; its top ten account for 1.3% to 1.5%. Specimen: peripheral blood mononuclear cells. These receptors all come from a man aged 50-60 years in good health. Some clones in this sample may be carry-over from other donors' samples.

V and J are TRBV19 and TRBJ1-1; tentatively, D is TRBD1 (6 bases). The CDR3 totals 21 residues. V gave up 7 bases and J gave up 4 bases, with 37 bases separating them. The germline V gene encodes CDR1 LNHDA and CDR2 SQIVND (reference sequence). CDR3 nucleotide sequence: TGTGCCAGTACCCCACCCTTCGAGGAGGTGGGGGGCTGGTTTGGGGGCACTGAAGCTTTCTTT. The encoded protein is CASTPPFEEVGGWFGGTEAFF.

The chain has TRBV10-3 and TRBJ2-3; 9 positions match TRBD2. CDR1 and CDR2 (germline): ENHRY, SYGVKD. V was pared by 4 bases and J by 1 base, with 0 bases of the junction left unmatched. CDR3 length: 14 residues. The CDR3 DNA reads as TGTGCCATCAGTGGGACTAGCGGCACAGATACGCAGTATTTT. The encoded protein is CAISGTSGTDTQYF.

The chain carries TRBV5-1 and TRBJ1-2; D may be TRBD1 (6 bases). Trimming removed 4 bases from V and 4 bases from J, with 14 bases in between. Per germline, CDR1 SGHRS and CDR2 YFSETQ. The CDR3 loop spans 14 amino acids. CDR3 DNA: TGCGCCAGCAGCAGCGGGGACACCTTCTATGGCTACACCTTC. As protein: CASSSGDTFYGYTF.

The chain recombines TRBV28 with TRBJ1-1, with 7 bases that match TRBD1. Germline loops: CDR1 MDHEN, CDR2 SYDVKM. CDR3 size: 15 residues. V lost 5 bases to trimming and J lost 0 bases; unmatched junction nucleotides: 6. CDR3 protein: CASSAQGGVNTEAFF. The CDR3 coding sequence is TGTGCCAGCAGTGCTCAGGGGGGGGTGAACACTGAAGCTTTCTTT.

This clone has just one count. The chain has TRBV28 and TRBJ1-2; possible D gene TRBD1, 6 bases. CDR3 size: 12 residues. Looked up from germline, CDR1 is MDHEN and CDR2 is SYDVKM. The V end lost 5 bases, the J end lost 3 bases, and 7 bases lay between the germline ends. CDR3 bases: TGTGCCAGCAGTGCAGGGGACTATGGCTACACCTTC. Translated, it gives CASSAGDYGYTF.

This clone appeared a single time. The chain is built from TRBV4-2 and TRBJ1-1; D is ambiguous. The length of the CDR3 is 14 residues. Germline CDR1 LGHNA, CDR2 YNFKEQ. Trimming cost V 0 bases and J 5 bases, with 10 bases left between them. The CDR3 spells CASSQDPHGTEAFF. The CDR3, as DNA: TGTGCCAGCAGCCAAGACCCTCATGGGACTGAAGCTTTCTTT.

The genes are TRBV29-1 and TRBJ1-2; the D is unclear. This CDR3 is 10 amino acids long. Germline V gene lookup returns CDR1 SQVTM and CDR2 ANQGSEA. Trimming removed 4 bases from V and 8 bases from J, with 8 bases in between. This chain's CDR3 is CSVGPRGYTF. The DNA for the CDR3 is TGCAGCGTTGGTCCCCGGGGCTACACCTTC.

The V gene is TRBV7-2, the J gene TRBJ2-7, with no clear D. The V and J ends lost 1 base and 6 bases respectively, with 10 bases between them. CDR3 length: 13 amino acids. CDR1 SGHTA and CDR2 FQGNSA come from the germline V gene. The CDR3 spells CASSLGLLTEQYF. In DNA, the CDR3 is TGTGCCAGCAGCTTAGGTCTCCTAACCGAGCAGTACTTC.

The chain couples TRBV5-6 to TRBJ2-3, with TRBD2 as a possible D gene (6 bases). The CDR3 spans 15 residues. Germline lookup yields CDR1 SGHDT and CDR2 YYEEEE. V lost 10 bases to trimming and J lost 0 bases, with 18 bases between them. The CDR3 DNA follows: TGTGCCTCGGGGCGGCTAGCGAAAAGCACAGATACGCAGTATTTT. Translated, it gives CASGRLAKSTDTQYF.

This rearrangement joins TRBV6-1 to TRBJ2-5; D remains ambiguous. The CDR3 has 11 residues. Germline V gene data show CDR1 as MNHNS and CDR2 as SASEGT. V lost 5 bases, J lost 5 bases, and 6 bases lay in between. This CDR3 is CASSLQETQYF. The CDR3 DNA reads TGTGCCAGCAGTCTACAGGAGACCCAGTACTTC.

This sequence joins TRBV5-1 and TRBJ1-1, with D possibly being TRBD1 (5 bases). The CDR3 has 16 residues. From germline, CDR1 is SGHRS and CDR2 YFSETQ. V lost 3 bases to trimming and J lost 0 bases, with 15 bases between them. In DNA, the CDR3 is TGCGCCAGCAGCTCAAACCCCGGGACGGTGAACACTGAAGCTTTCTTT. Its protein is CASSSNPGTVNTEAFF.

V is TRBV6-4 and J is TRBJ2-7; the D gene is possibly TRBD2 (6 bases). V dropped 6 bases and J dropped 3 bases, with 18 bases sitting between them. This CDR3 has 15 residues. Germline CDR1 MRHNA, CDR2 SNTAGT. The CDR3 DNA reads TGTGCCAGCAGCCCCAAGGGAGGCTTGATCTACGAGCAGTACTTC. Translated, it gives CASSPKGGLIYEQYF.